The subject of this entry is one TCR beta chain. This sample stems from a study of blood T cell repertoires in COVID-19. Study-wide background: Samples taken during acute and convalescent COVID-19 were collected in the United States, Italy and Spain.

This CDR3 is 14 amino acids long. The junction had 4 bases not matched to a gene; V was cut back by 3 bases and J by 2 bases. Germline assignment: CDR1 MNHNY and CDR2 SVGAGI (reference sequence). Study processing details: The authors estimated nucleated cell counts from reference gene primer amplification. The data were produced by immunoSEQ multiplex PCR, yet TCRdb's version contains in-frame clones alone and is incomplete. V, J and clone size reflect that table, while D and trimming were determined from the DNA. Of some 280,000 clones listed, 89% were seen once; the top ten hold under 15%. The TCR comes from a woman aged 60-70 years with acute or convalescent COVID-19. The source material was peripheral blood. The chain recombines TRBV6-6 with TRBJ2-7; 7 bases are shared with TRBD1. The CDR3 here is CASSYGQATYEQYF. The DNA of the CDR3 is TGTGCCAGCAGTTATGGACAGGCTACCTACGAGCAGTACTTC.